This TCR beta chain was recorded in a study of shared clonotypes between healthy human individuals. The CDR3 is 18 residues long. V lost 4 bases, J lost 0 bases, and 20 bases lay in between. CDR1 and CDR2 from the germline V gene are SGHKS and YYEKEE (reference sequence). Clones were read by immunoSEQ multiplex PCR, and TCRdb kept only the in-frame ones, dropping some. This table holds hundreds of thousands of clones, around 72% found once. This chain links TRBV5-5 with TRBJ2-1; D ambiguous. Material: memory CD4+ T cells sorted from blood. Regarding subset: CD45RA-negative fraction. The TCR comes from a woman in her thirties in good health. The CDR3 sequence: CASSPQPPAASSYNEQFF. In DNA form, the CDR3 reads TGTGCCAGCAGCCCCCAACCCCCGGCGGCGAGCTCCTACAATGAGCAGTTCTTC.